This T cell receptor (beta chain) was identified during a study of blood T cells in healthy people across ages. CDR1 is SGHRS and CDR2 is YFSETQ in the germline V gene. The CDR3 contains 15 residues. V lost 3 bases, J lost 0 bases, and 12 bases lay in between. With a J-beta primer mix and a sample-barcoded 5' primer, a second PCR ran about 7 to 12 cycles. TCRdb recomputed calls from the 5' RACE reads with MiXCR, one row per CDR3 protein. Here the sample spans under 850,000 distinct CDR3 sequences, 35% to 40% being singletons. Material: blood. The receptor was derived from a man in his late teens or twenties in good health. This chain uses TRBV5-1 with TRBJ1-1; TRBD1 might be the D (6 bases). CDR3 DNA: TGCGCCAGCAGCTGTGGGACACCCATGAACACTGAAGCTTTCTTT. This encodes CASSCGTPMNTEAFF.